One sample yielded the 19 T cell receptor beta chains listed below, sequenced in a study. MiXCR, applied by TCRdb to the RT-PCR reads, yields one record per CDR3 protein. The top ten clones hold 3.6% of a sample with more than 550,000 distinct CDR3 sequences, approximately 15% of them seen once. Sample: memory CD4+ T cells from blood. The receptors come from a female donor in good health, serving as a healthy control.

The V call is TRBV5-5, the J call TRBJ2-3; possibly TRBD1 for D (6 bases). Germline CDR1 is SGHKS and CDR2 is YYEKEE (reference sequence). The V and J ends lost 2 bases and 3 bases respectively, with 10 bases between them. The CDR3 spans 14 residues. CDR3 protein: CASSFGQRTDTQYF. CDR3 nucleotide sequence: TGTGCCAGCAGCTTCGGACAGCGGACAGATACGCAGTATTTT.

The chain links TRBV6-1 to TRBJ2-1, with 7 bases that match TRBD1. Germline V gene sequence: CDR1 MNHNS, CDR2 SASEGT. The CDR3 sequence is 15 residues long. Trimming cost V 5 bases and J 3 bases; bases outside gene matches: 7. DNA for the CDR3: TGTGCCAGCAGTCCTGTAGGGACAGTCTACAATGAGCAGTTCTTC. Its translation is CASSPVGTVYNEQFF.

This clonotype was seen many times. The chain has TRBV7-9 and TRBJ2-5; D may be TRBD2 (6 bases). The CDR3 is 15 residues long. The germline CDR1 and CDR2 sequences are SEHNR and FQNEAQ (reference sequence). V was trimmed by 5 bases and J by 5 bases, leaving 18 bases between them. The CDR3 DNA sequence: TGTGCCAGCAGCATTCGACTAGTTGGGACGGAGACCCAGTACTTC. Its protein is CASSIRLVGTETQYF.

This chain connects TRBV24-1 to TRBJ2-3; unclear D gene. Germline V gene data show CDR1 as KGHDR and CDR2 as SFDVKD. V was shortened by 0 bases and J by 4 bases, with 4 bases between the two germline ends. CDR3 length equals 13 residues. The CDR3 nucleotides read TGTGCCACCAGTGATTTGAGGTCAGATACGCAGTATTTT. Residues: CATSDLRSDTQYF.

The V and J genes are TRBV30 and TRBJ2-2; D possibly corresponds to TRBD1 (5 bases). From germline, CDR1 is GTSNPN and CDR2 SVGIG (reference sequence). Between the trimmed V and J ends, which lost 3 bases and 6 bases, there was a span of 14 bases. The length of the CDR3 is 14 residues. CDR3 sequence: CAWSPGVRAGELFF. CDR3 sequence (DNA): TGTGCCTGGAGCCCCGGAGTCAGGGCCGGGGAGCTGTTTTTT.

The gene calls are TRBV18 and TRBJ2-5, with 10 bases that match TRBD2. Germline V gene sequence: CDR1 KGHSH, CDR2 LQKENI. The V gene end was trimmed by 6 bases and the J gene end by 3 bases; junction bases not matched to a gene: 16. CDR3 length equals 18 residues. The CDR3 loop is CASSFLGTSAKGEETQYF. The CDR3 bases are TGTGCCAGCTCCTTCCTCGGGACTAGCGCAAAAGGAGAAGAGACCCAGTACTTC.

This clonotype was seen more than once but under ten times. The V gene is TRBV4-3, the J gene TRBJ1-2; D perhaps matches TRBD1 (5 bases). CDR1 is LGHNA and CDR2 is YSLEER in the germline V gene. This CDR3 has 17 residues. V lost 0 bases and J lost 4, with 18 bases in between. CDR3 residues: CASSQDPTPGQPYGYTF. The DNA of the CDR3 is TGCGCCAGCAGCCAAGATCCAACCCCCGGACAACCCTATGGCTACACCTTC.

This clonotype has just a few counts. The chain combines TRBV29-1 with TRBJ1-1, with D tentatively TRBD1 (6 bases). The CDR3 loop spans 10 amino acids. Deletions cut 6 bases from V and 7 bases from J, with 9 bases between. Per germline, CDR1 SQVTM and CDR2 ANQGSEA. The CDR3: CSVQQGEAFF. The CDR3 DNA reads TGCAGCGTGCAACAGGGTGAAGCTTTCTTT.

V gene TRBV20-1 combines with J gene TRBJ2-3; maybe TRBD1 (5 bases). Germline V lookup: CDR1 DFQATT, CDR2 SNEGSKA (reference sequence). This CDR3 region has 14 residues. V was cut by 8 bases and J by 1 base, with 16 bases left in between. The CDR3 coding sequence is TGCAGTCTTTCAGGGTGGCAAGGCACAGATACGCAGTATTTT. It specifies CSLSGWQGTDTQYF.

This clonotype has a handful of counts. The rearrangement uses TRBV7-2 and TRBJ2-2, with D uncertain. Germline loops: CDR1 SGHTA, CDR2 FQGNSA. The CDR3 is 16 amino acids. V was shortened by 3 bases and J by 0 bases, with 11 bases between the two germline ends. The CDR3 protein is CASSLDPLANTGELFF. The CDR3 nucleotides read TGTGCCAGCAGCTTGGACCCCCTAGCGAACACCGGGGAGCTGTTTTTT.

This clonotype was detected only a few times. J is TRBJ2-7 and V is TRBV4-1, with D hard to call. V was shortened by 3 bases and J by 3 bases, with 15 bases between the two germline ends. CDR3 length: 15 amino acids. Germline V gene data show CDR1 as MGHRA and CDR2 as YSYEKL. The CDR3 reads CASSQVHDPRYEQYF. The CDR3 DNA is TGCGCCAGCAGCCAGGTACACGACCCCCGCTACGAGCAGTACTTC.

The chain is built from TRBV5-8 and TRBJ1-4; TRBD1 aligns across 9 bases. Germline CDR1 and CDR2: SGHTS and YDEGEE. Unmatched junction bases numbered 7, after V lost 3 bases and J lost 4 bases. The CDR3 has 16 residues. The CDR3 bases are TGTGCCAGCAGCTGGACCACAGGGGGCTTTAATGAAAAACTGTTTTTT. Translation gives CASSWTTGGFNEKLFF.

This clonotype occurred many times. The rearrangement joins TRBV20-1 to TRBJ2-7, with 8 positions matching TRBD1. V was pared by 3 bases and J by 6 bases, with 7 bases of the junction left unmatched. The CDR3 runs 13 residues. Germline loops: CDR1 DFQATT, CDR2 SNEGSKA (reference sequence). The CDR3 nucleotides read TGCAGTGCTAGGCTCAGGGGGCAGGTCGAGCAGTACTTC. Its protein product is CSARLRGQVEQYF.

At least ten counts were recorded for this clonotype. The CDR3 loop reads CASSRTAGTGYNEQFF. DNA for the CDR3: TGTGCCAGCAGCCGGACTGCCGGGACAGGATACAATGAGCAGTTCTTC. The gene calls are TRBV27 and TRBJ2-1, with 8 bases lining up with TRBD1. The CDR3 is 16 residues long. Germline assignment: CDR1 MNHEY and CDR2 SMNVEV (reference sequence). Unmatched junction bases numbered 11, after V lost 6 bases and J lost 4 bases.

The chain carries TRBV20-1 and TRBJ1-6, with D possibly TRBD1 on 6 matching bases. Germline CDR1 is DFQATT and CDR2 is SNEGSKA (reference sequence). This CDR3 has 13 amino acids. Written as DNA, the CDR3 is TGCAGCCTGAGGACAGACTATAATTCACCCCTCCACTTT. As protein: CSLRTDYNSPLHF.

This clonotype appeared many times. The CDR3 bases are TGTGCCAGCAGTTTAGGCGGTAGCTATGGCTACACCTTC. It encodes CASSLGGSYGYTF. J is TRBJ1-2 and V is TRBV12-3 or TRBV12-4; D is unresolved. There are 13 residues in the CDR3. V was shortened by 1 base and J by 4 bases, with 7 bases between the two germline ends.

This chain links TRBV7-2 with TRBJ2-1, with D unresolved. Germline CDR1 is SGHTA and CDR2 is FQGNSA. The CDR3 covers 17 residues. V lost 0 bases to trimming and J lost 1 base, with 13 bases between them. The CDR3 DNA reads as TGTGCCAGCAGCTTAGCGTATTCGACTGGTTCCTACAATGAGCAGTTCTTC. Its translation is CASSLAYSTGSYNEQFF.

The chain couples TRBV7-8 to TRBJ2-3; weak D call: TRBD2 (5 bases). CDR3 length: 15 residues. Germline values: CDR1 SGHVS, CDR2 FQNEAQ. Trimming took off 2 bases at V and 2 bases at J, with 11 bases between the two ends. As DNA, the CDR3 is TGTGCCAGCAGCTTACAGCGGAGTCCCACAGATACGCAGTATTTT. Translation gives CASSLQRSPTDTQYF.

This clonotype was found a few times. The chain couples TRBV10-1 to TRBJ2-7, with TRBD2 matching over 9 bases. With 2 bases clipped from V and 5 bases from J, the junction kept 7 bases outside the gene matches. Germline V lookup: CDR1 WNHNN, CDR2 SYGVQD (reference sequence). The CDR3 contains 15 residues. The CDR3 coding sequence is TGCGCCAGCAGTGAGAGGTTAGCGGGAGCTCACGAGCAGTACTTC. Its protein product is CASSERLAGAHEQYF.